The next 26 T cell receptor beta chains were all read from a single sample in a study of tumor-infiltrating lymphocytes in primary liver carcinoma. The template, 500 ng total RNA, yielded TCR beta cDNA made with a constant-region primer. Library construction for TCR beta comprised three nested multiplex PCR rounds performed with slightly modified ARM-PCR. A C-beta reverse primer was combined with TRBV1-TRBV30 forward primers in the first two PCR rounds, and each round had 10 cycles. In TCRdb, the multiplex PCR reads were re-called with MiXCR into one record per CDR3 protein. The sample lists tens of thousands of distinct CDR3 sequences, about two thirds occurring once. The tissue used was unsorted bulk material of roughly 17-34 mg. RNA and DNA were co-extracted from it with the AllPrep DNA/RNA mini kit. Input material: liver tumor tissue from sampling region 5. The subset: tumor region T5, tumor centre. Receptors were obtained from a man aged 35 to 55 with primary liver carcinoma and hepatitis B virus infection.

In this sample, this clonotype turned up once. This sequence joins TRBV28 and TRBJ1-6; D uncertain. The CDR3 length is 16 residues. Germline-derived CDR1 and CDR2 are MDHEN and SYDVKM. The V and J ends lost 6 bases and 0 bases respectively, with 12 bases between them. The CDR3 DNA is TGTGCCAGCAGACCAGGCGGGATCTCCTATAATTCACCCCTCCACTTT. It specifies CASRPGGISYNSPLHF.

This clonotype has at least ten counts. The CDR3 region has the DNA TGTGCCAGCAGTGACCTTTGGACTAGCGGTTCTGGGGAGACCCAGTACTTC. It is translated as CASSDLWTSGSGETQYF. This chain links TRBV6-1 with TRBJ2-5, with 10 positions matching TRBD2. Trimming at V came to 3 bases and at J to 5 bases, leaving 12 bases not matched to a gene. This CDR3 comprises 17 residues. The germline V gene has CDR1 MNHNS and CDR2 SASEGT.

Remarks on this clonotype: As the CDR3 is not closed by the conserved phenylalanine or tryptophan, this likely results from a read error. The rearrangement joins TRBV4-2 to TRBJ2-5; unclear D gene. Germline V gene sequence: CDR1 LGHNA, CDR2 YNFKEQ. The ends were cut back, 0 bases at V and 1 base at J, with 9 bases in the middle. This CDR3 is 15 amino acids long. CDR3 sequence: CASSQDIRAQETQYL. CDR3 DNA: TGTGCCAGCAGCCAAGATATCCGGGCCCAAGAGACCCAGTACTTA.

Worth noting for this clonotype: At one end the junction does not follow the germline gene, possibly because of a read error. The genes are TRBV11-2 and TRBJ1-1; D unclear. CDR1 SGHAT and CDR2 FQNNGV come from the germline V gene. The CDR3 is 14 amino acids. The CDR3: CVSSTTGSVTEAFF. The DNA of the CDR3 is TGTGTCAGCAGTACAACCGGTTCCGTAACTGAAGCTTTCTTT.

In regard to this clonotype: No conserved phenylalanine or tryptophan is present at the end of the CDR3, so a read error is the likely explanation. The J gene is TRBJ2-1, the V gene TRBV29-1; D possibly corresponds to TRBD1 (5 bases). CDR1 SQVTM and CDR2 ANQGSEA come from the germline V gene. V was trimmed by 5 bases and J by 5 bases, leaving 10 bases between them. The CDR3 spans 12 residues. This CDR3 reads CSVSQVDNEQFL. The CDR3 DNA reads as TGCAGCGTTTCACAGGTCGACAATGAGCAGTTCTTA.

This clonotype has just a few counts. The CDR3 reads CASSFPGASGNKNIQYF. The CDR3 DNA sequence: TGTGCCAGCAGTTTTCCCGGGGCTAGCGGGAACAAAAACATTCAGTACTTC. The chain uses TRBV11-1 and TRBJ2-4, with TRBD2 identical over 9 bases. The CDR3 covers 17 residues. Germline V lookup: CDR1 SGHAT, CDR2 FQDESV (reference sequence). V gave up 6 bases and J gave up 3 bases; unmatched junction bases: 12.

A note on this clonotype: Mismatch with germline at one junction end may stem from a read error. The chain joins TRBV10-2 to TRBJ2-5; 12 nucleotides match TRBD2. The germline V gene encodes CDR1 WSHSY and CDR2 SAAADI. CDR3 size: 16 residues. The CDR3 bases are TGCGTCAGCAGCGGCGGAACTAGCGGGGGGCAAGAGACCCAGTACTTC. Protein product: CVSSGGTSGGQETQYF.

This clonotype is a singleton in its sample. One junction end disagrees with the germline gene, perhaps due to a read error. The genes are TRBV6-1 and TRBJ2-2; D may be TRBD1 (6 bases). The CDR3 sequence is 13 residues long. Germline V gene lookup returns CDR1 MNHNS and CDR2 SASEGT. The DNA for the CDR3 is TGTGCCAGCAATGAACACGGAGCAGGGGAGCTGTTCTTT. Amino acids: CASNEHGAGELFF.

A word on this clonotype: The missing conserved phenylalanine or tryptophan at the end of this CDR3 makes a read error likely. Here the CDR3 reads CASSLASQTGGIYEQYS. CDR3 DNA: TGTGCCAGCAGCTTGGCCTCCCAGACAGGGGGAATCTACGAGCAGTACTCC. The rearrangement links TRBV5-5 to TRBJ2-7; 9 bases agree with TRBD1. Germline assignment: CDR1 SGHKS and CDR2 YYEKEE (reference sequence). The CDR3 runs to 17 residues. J lost 3 bases, V lost 0 bases, and 10 bases had no gene match.

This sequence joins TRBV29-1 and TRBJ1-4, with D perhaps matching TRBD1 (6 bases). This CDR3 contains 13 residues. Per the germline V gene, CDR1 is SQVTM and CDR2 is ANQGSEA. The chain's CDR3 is CTVDQGKGEKLFF. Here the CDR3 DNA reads TGCACCGTCGATCAGGGGAAGGGTGAAAAACTGTTTTTT.

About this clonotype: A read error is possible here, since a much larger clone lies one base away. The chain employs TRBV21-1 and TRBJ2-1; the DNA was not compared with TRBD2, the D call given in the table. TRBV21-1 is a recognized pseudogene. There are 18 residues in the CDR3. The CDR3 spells CASSKGGARNRHYNEQFF. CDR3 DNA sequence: TGTGCCAGCAGCAAAGGAGGAGCCCGGAACCGTCACTACAATGAGCAGTTCTTC.

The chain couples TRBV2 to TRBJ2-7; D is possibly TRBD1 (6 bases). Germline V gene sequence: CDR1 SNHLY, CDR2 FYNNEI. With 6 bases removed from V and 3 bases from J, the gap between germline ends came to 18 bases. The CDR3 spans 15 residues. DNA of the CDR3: TGTGCCAGCAGCTTCTCCCTGGGGGCTATCTACGAGCAGTACTTC. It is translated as CASSFSLGAIYEQYF. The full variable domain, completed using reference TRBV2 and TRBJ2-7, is EPEVTQTPSHQVTQMGQEVILRCVPISNHLYFYWYRQILGQKVEFLVSFYNNEISEKSEIFDDQFSVERPDGSNFTLKIRSTKLEDSAMYFCASSFSLGAIYEQYFGPGTRLTVT.

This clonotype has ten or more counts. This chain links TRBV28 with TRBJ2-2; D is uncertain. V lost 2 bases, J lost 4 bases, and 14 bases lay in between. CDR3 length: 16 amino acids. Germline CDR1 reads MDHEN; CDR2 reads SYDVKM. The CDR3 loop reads CASSLPRAGPTGELFF. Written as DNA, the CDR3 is TGTGCCAGCAGTTTACCCCGGGCAGGACCCACCGGGGAGCTGTTTTTT.

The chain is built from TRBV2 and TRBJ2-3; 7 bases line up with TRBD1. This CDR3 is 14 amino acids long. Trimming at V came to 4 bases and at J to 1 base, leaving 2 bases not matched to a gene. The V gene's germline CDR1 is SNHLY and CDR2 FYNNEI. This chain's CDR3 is CASSGGQGTDTQYF. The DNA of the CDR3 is TGTGCCAGCAGTGGCGGACAGGGCACAGATACGCAGTATTTT.

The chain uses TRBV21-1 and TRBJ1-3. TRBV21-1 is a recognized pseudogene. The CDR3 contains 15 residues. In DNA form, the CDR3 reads TGTGCCGGCAGCAGAGCCGGACGGTCTGGAAACACCATATATTTT. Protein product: CAGSRAGRSGNTIYF.

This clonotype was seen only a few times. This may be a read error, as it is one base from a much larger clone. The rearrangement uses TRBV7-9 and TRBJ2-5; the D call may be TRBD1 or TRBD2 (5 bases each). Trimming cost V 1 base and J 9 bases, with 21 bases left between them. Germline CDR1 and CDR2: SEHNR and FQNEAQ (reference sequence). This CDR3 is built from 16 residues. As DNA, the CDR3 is TGTGCCAGCAGCTTAGGAATGGCAGGGTCGCTGGAGGCCCAGTACTTC. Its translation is CASSLGMAGSLEAQYF.

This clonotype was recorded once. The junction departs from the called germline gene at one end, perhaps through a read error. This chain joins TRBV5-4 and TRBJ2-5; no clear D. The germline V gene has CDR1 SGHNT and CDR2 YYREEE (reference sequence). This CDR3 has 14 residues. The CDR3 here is CANSSIVPQETQYF. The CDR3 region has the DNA TGTGCCAACAGCTCTATAGTCCCCCAAGAGACCCAGTACTTC.

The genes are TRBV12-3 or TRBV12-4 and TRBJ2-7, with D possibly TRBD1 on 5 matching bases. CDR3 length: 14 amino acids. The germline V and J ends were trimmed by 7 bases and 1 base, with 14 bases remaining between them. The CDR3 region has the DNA TGTGCCAGCAATCCTCACAGGCTATCCTACGAGCAGTACTTC. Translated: CASNPHRLSYEQYF.

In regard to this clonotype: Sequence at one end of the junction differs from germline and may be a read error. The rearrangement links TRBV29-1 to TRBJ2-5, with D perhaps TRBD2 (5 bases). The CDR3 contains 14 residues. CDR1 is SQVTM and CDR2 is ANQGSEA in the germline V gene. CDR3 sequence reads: CSLDSGSDQETQYF. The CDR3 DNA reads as TGCAGCCTTGATTCTGGGAGCGACCAAGAGACCCAGTACTTC.

Written as DNA, the CDR3 is TGCGCCAGCAGTCAATGCCGACGTCAGCCCTCCAATGGCTACACCTTC. It yields the protein CASSQCRRQPSNGYTF. The chain recombines TRBV23-1 with TRBJ1-2; no clear D gene. TRBV23-1 belongs to the ORF category, with a function that is uncertain. CDR3 size: 16 residues. V lost 1 base, J lost 6 bases, and 18 bases lay in between.

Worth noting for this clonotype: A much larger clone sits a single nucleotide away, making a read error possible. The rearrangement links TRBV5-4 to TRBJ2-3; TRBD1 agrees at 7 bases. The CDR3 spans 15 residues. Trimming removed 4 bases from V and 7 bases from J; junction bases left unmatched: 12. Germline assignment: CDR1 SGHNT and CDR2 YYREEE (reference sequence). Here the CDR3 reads CASSIGGSSPNTQYF. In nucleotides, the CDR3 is TGTGCCAGCAGCATAGGGGGCAGCTCACCGAATACGCAGTATTTT.

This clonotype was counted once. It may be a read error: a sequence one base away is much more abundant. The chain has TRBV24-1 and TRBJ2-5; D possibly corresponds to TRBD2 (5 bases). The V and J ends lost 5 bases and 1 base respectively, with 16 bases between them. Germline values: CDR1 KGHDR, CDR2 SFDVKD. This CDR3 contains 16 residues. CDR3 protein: CATSASLGLGQETQYF. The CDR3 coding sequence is TGTGCCACCAGTGCTTCGTTAGGACTGGGCCAAGAGACCCAGTACTTC.

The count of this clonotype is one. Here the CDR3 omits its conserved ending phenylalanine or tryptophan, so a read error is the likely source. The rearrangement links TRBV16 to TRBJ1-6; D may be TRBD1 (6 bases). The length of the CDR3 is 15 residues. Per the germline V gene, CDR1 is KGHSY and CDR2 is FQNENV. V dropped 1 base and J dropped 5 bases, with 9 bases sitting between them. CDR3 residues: CASSQWGPNNSPLHL. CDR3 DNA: TGTGCCAGCAGCCAATGGGGGCCTAATAATTCACCCCTCCACTTA.

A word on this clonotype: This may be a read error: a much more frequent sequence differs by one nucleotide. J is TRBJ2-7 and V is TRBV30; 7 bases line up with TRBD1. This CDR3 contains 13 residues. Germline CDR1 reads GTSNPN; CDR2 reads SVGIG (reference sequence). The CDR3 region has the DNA TGTGTCTGGAGTGAAGGGGGCCAATTCGAGCAGTACTTC. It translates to CVWSEGGQFEQYF.

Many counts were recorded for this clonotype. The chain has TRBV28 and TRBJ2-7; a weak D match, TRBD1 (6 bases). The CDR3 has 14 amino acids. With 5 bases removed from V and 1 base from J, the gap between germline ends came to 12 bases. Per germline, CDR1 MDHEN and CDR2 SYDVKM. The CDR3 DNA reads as TGTGCCAGCAGTAAACAGGGCCAATCCTACGAGCAGTACTTC. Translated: CASSKQGQSYEQYF.

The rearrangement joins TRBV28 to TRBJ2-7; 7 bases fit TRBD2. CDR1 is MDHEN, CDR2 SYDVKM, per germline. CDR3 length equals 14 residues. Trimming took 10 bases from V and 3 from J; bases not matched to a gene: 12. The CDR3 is CATSVQAGVYEQYF. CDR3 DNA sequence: TGTGCCACCAGCGTGCAGGCGGGAGTCTACGAGCAGTACTTC. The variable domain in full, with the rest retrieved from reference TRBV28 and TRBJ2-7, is DVKVTQSSRYLVKRTGEKVFLECVQDMDHENMFWYRQDPGLGLRLIYFSYDVKMKEKGDIPEGYSVSREKKERFSLILESASTNQTSMYLCATSVQAGVYEQYFGPGTRLTVT.